The present T cell receptor (beta chain) was sequenced within a study of cytomegalovirus exposure and HLA in healthy donors. As for the study in general: Unique TCRs from HLA-typed donors, 75 million to 100 million of them, were held in an early data release.

The CDR3 is 13 amino acids. V shed 3 bases, J shed 7 bases, and the junction held 2 bases outside the gene matches. CDR1 is SNHLY, CDR2 FYNNEI, per germline. In the PCR, 60 Vbeta and 13 Jbeta primers were used. Method: immunoSEQ multiplex PCR; TCRdb's copy keeps in-frame clones and lacks some. Found here are fewer than 150,000 clones, around 75% of them singletons; the top ten hold about 1.3%. Sequencing was performed on PBMCs. This clonotype originated in a female donor in good health and CMV-seronegative. V is TRBV2 and J is TRBJ1-1, with 10 bases matching TRBD1. CDR3 DNA sequence: TGTGCCAGCAGTGAGGACAGGGGGTTTGAAGCTTTCTTT. Translated: CASSEDRGFEAFF.